The clone carrying this TCR beta chain occurred a few times. Antigen unknown. The entry originates in a study of molecular identifiers for immune sequencing clone quantification. Study-level results: In CMV-specific effectors, clones above 20 copies held over 98% of molecules; naive, under 1%.

Previously described methods and listed TCR primers were employed for the bulk TCR libraries. TCRdb analysed the PCR reads with MiXCR anew, one entry per CDR3 protein. The table records under 350,000 distinct CDR3 sequences, 24% of them present only once. In the sort, naive CD8 T cells were defined as CD8+CD4-CCR7+CD45RA+. With 5 bases removed from V and 2 bases from J, the gap between germline ends came to 13 bases. The CDR3 is 14 amino acids. Germline V gene data show CDR1 as SQVTM and CDR2 as ANQGSEA. This TCR was recovered from a human donor in good health. Some libraries in this study had Jurkat cell RNA spiked in. The chain carries TRBV29-1 and TRBJ2-1; D is undetermined. Input material: naive CD8+ T cells from blood, with Jurkat cell RNA spiked in. Documented subset: FACS-sorted CD8+CD4-CCR7+CD45RA+ naive T cells. DNA for the CDR3: TGCAGCGTTACTATAGGCTTGGCCTACAATGAGCAGTTCTTC. This codes for CSVTIGLAYNEQFF.